This T cell receptor (beta chain) was recorded in a study of T cell responses to AZD1222 COVID-19 vaccine. Clones were sequenced by immunoSEQ multiplex PCR, and TCRdb holds only the in-frame ones, with some missing. This table holds some 180,000 clones, around 94% found once. The CDR3 totals 14 residues. Germline V gene data show CDR1 as SGHRS and CDR2 as YFSETQ. The V and J ends lost 4 bases and 5 bases respectively, with 15 bases between them. Points from the study as a whole: The donor cohort was predominantly white British with a female majority, and clonal diversity may have been underestimated. Once two AZD1222 doses were given, Spike-specific TCR breadth and depth went up. Dominant at 160-218 and 743-854, vaccine-associated CD4 TCRs also spanned spike. Among those given AZD1222, only five or six were seropositive at baseline.

In regard to this clone: What it binds is unknown.

This sequence was found in an adult in good health. The chain links TRBV5-1 to TRBJ1-2; D is uncertain. The source material was peripheral blood, sampled on day 0 of AZD1222 vaccination. CDR3 sequence (DNA): TGCGCCAGCAGCGGAAACCAACTAAGTTATGGCTACACCTTC. It translates to CASSGNQLSYGYTF.